The present TCR beta chain was sequenced within a study of blood T cell repertoires in COVID-19. Turning to the study itself: There were acute and convalescent COVID-19 samples, and they came from the United States, Italy and Spain. Nucleic acid was either cDNA or gDNA, and it came from T cells, B-cell-depleted T cells, or PBMCs.

How the authors handled the data: Reference gene primers were amplified, and this amplification served to estimate nucleated cell counts. Clones were sequenced by immunoSEQ multiplex PCR, and TCRdb holds only the in-frame ones, with some missing. That table furnishes V, J and clone size, whereas the DNA furnished D and trimming. The profile covers roughly 33,000 clones, with 90% appearing a single time and 9.5% to 15% taken by the ten largest. The V gene end was trimmed by 3 bases and the J gene end by 7 bases; junction bases not matched to a gene: 4. CDR3 length equals 13 residues. Germline values: CDR1 SQVTM, CDR2 ANQGSEA.

Source material: peripheral blood. V usage is TRBV29-1 and J usage is TRBJ2-1, with 9 bases lining up with TRBD2. This sequence originates from a human donor in a cohort sampled during active COVID-19. The CDR3 reads CSVDGTSWNEQFF. Written as DNA, the CDR3 is TGCAGCGTTGACGGGACTAGCTGGAATGAGCAGTTCTTC.